The following is a TCR beta chain sequence with its context. The CDR3 runs 16 residues. Trimming cost V 0 bases and J 2 bases, with 14 bases left between them. The germline V gene has CDR1 PRHDT and CDR2 FYEKMQ (reference sequence). TCRdb independently ran MiXCR on the 5' RACE reads; one entry per CDR3 protein. The sample includes fewer than 80,000 distinct CDR3 sequences, roughly 9% seen only once; the top ten take around an eighth. This sample was taken from a study of early T cells in non-severe SARS-CoV-2 infection. This sample comprised whole blood, obtained at baseline. This TCR derives from an adult who was a healthcare worker with PCR-confirmed SARS-CoV-2 infection or an uninfected control (not recorded which). J is TRBJ2-7 and V is TRBV13; D tentatively fits TRBD1 or TRBD2 (5 bases each). CDR3 DNA sequence: TGTGCCAGCAGCTTAGGGTTGGGGGAGAACCCCTACGAGCAGTACTTC. Its translation: CASSLGLGENPYEQYF.